A single sample is the source of the 19 T cell receptor beta chains below, sequenced in a study of blood T cell repertoires in COVID-19. TCRdb's copy holds only in-frame clones and misses some; the assay was immunoSEQ multiplex PCR. Found here are fewer than 85,000 clones, around two thirds of them singletons; the top ten hold 2% to 3%. Sequenced sample: peripheral blood. These receptors came from a human donor with acute or convalescent COVID-19. The donor label of this sample is uncertain.

The V call is TRBV12-3 or TRBV12-4, the J call TRBJ1-5, with TRBD1 identical over 9 bases. J gave up 5 bases and V 6 bases, and 2 bases lay outside the gene matches. This CDR3 spans 13 amino acids. CDR3 nucleotide sequence: TGTGCCAGCAGAGGGACAGGGTATCAGCCCCAGCATTTT. It encodes CASRGTGYQPQHF.

For this clone: A junction end diverges from the germline sequence, so it may reflect a read error. The chain employs TRBV11-1 and TRBJ2-3, with D perhaps matching TRBD2 (6 bases). This CDR3 spans 14 amino acids. Germline lookup yields CDR1 SGHAT and CDR2 FQDESV (reference sequence). The CDR3 DNA reads TGTGCCAGCAGATTAGCGGCCACAAGAGATACGCAGTATTTT. Translating it yields CASRLAATRDTQYF. Full variable domain (remainder filled in from reference TRBV11-1 and TRBJ2-3): EAEVAQSPRYKITEKSQAVAFWCDPISGHATLYWYRQILGQGPELLVQFQDESVVDDSQLPKDRFSAERLKGVDSTLKIQPAELGDSAMYLCASRLAATRDTQYFGPGTRLTVL.

The chain uses TRBV7-2 and TRBJ1-1, with D perhaps TRBD1 (5 bases). From germline, CDR1 is SGHTA and CDR2 FQGNSA. The CDR3 is 13 residues long. Trimming stripped 1 base from V and 5 bases from J, with 8 bases between. This CDR3 is CASSLVGVTEAFF. The DNA of the CDR3 is TGTGCCAGCAGCTTAGTAGGGGTAACTGAAGCTTTCTTT.

The chain employs TRBV28 and TRBJ2-5; 8 nucleotides agree with TRBD2. Per the germline V gene, CDR1 is MDHEN and CDR2 is SYDVKM. The CDR3 has 13 residues. The ends lost 6 bases at V and 7 bases at J; junction bases unmatched: 7. The CDR3 DNA is TGTGCCAGCAGCGTAGGACGGGAGGGGACCCAGTACTTC. It yields the protein CASSVGREGTQYF.

The V gene is TRBV28, the J gene TRBJ2-1, with TRBD2 matching over 8 bases. Germline V CDR1 and CDR2: MDHEN, SYDVKM. The CDR3 totals 11 residues. With 6 bases clipped from V and 15 bases from J, the junction kept 7 bases outside the gene matches. This chain's CDR3 is CASSPLAGLFF. CDR3 sequence (DNA): TGTGCCAGCAGCCCCCTAGCGGGCTTGTTCTTC.

The chain is built from TRBV7-3 and TRBJ2-1, with D perhaps TRBD1 (7 bases). CDR1 SGHTA and CDR2 FQGTGA come from the germline V gene. The CDR3 consists of 14 residues. The ends were cut back, 8 bases at V and 9 bases at J, with 20 bases in the middle. The CDR3 sequence is CASSSWAGGIEQFF. CDR3 DNA: TGTGCCAGCTCCTCGTGGGCAGGGGGGATTGAGCAGTTCTTC.

The chain carries TRBV18 and TRBJ2-1, with 12 bases aligning to TRBD2. The germline gives CDR1 KGHSH, CDR2 LQKENI. The ends lost 6 bases at V and 5 bases at J; junction bases unmatched: 5. The CDR3 spans 15 residues. The CDR3 protein is CASSPRLAGDNEQFF. The DNA of the CDR3 is TGTGCCAGCTCCCCCAGACTAGCGGGAGACAATGAGCAGTTCTTC.

This clone has a handful of counts. The chain employs TRBV4-1 and TRBJ2-7; 7 nucleotides agree with TRBD2. The CDR3 is made up of 15 amino acids. Trimming removed 3 bases from V and 4 bases from J; junction bases left unmatched: 9. The germline V gene has CDR1 MGHRA and CDR2 YSYEKL. The CDR3 is CASSQDRGSLYEQYF. The CDR3 DNA is TGCGCCAGCAGCCAGGATCGCGGGAGTCTGTACGAGCAGTACTTC.

This chain connects TRBV5-1 to TRBJ2-1; TRBD1 is a possible D gene (5 bases). The CDR3 is 12 residues long. The V end lost 0 bases, the J end lost 8 bases, and 6 bases lay between the germline ends. The germline V gene has CDR1 SGHRS and CDR2 YFSETQ. The CDR3 coding sequence is TGCGCCAGCAGCTTGGCCAGGGATGAGCAGTTCTTC. It specifies CASSLARDEQFF.

This sequence joins TRBV15 and TRBJ1-1; 11 nucleotides line up with TRBD1. Germline lookup yields CDR1 LNHNV and CDR2 YYDKDF (reference sequence). The CDR3 length is 16 residues. Trimming removed 1 base from V and 3 bases from J; junction bases left unmatched: 4. The CDR3 DNA is TGTGCCACCAGCAGAGCCTCGGGACAGGGGGACACTGAAGCTTTCTTT. It codes for CATSRASGQGDTEAFF.

This clone has only a few counts. The J gene is TRBJ1-6, the V gene TRBV30; TRBD1 aligns across 8 bases. This CDR3 region has 15 residues. The V gene's germline CDR1 is GTSNPN and CDR2 SVGIG (reference sequence). J gave up 7 bases and V 3 bases, and 8 bases lay outside the gene matches. CDR3 bases: TGTGCCTGGAGCCCAAGACAGGGGTGGAATTCACCCCTCCACTTT. This codes for CAWSPRQGWNSPLHF.

A single count supports this clone. The chain has TRBV5-8 and TRBJ2-1, with 7 bases identical to TRBD1. The CDR3 has 15 residues. The ends lost 6 bases at V and 0 bases at J; junction bases unmatched: 6. The germline gives CDR1 SGHTS, CDR2 YDEGEE. The CDR3 reads CASNKQGSSYNEQFF. The CDR3 DNA reads as TGTGCCAGCAACAAACAGGGGAGCTCCTACAATGAGCAGTTCTTC.

The chain carries TRBV28 and TRBJ2-1; 9 bases agree with TRBD1. This CDR3 is 14 amino acids long. Trimming at V came to 5 bases and at J to 9 bases, leaving 8 bases not matched to a gene. Germline V gene lookup returns CDR1 MDHEN and CDR2 SYDVKM. In DNA form, the CDR3 reads TGTGCCAGCAGTCAACAGGGGGCCGGCAGTGAGCAGTTCTTC. Translating it yields CASSQQGAGSEQFF.

The chain is built from TRBV27 and TRBJ2-3; 7 nucleotides line up with TRBD2. Germline CDR1 MNHEY, CDR2 SMNVEV (reference sequence). With V trimmed by 0 bases and J by 6 bases, 6 bases remained unmatched. The length of the CDR3 is 15 residues. CDR3 in amino acids: CASSLSAAGVDTQYF. The DNA of the CDR3 is TGTGCCAGCAGTTTATCGGCGGCGGGAGTTGATACGCAGTATTTT.

This chain connects TRBV5-1 to TRBJ2-3; TRBD1 matches 9 bases. CDR3 size: 16 residues. V lost 0 bases and J lost 5; bases outside the gene matches: 7. Germline lookup yields CDR1 SGHRS and CDR2 YFSETQ. CDR3 in DNA: TGCGCCAGCAGCTTGGAGGACAGGGGTGGGAGAGATACGCAGTATTTT. Translated, it gives CASSLEDRGGRDTQYF.

V and J are TRBV27 and TRBJ2-3, with a possible D match to TRBD2 (6 bases). The germline CDR1 and CDR2 sequences are MNHEY and SMNVEV (reference sequence). The CDR3 loop spans 15 amino acids. V lost 3 bases, J lost 3 bases, and 13 bases lay in between. The CDR3 nucleotides are TGTGCCAGCAGTTTGATACGGGAGAGGACAGATACGCAGTATTTT. It specifies CASSLIRERTDTQYF.

This clone occurred a few times. The chain links TRBV19 to TRBJ1-5; tentative D call: TRBD1 (6 bases). The V and J ends lost 5 bases and 11 bases respectively, with 19 bases between them. CDR1 LNHDA and CDR2 SQIVND come from the germline V gene (reference sequence). The CDR3 consists of 14 residues. CDR3 protein: CASSVTTGPTAQHF. In DNA, the CDR3 is TGTGCCAGTAGTGTCACCACAGGGCCCACGGCCCAGCATTTT.

This clone appeared a few times. The genes are TRBV6-5 and TRBJ1-4; no firm D call. The CDR3 consists of 15 residues. Trimming left V 5 bases short and J 2 bases short, with 12 bases between. Germline V gives CDR1 MNHEY, CDR2 SVGAGI. CDR3 loop: CASSREVGTNEKLFF. CDR3 sequence (DNA): TGTGCCAGCAGTCGGGAGGTAGGGACTAATGAAAAACTGTTTTTT.

This clone has only a few counts. The chain uses TRBV7-8 and TRBJ2-1; 8 positions agree with TRBD2. The germline gives CDR1 SGHVS, CDR2 FQNEAQ. CDR3 size: 14 residues. Unmatched junction bases numbered 9, after V lost 7 bases and J lost 7 bases. The CDR3 is CASTVAGLKNEQFF. The CDR3 nucleotides are TGTGCCAGCACCGTAGCGGGACTAAAGAATGAGCAGTTCTTC. The variable domain in full, completed from reference TRBV7-8 and TRBJ2-1, reads GAGVSQSPRYKVAKRGQDVALRCDPISGHVSLFWYQQALGQGPEFLTYFQNEAQLDKSGLPSDRFFAERPEGSVSTLKIQRTQQEDSAVYLCASTVAGLKNEQFFGPGTRLTVL.